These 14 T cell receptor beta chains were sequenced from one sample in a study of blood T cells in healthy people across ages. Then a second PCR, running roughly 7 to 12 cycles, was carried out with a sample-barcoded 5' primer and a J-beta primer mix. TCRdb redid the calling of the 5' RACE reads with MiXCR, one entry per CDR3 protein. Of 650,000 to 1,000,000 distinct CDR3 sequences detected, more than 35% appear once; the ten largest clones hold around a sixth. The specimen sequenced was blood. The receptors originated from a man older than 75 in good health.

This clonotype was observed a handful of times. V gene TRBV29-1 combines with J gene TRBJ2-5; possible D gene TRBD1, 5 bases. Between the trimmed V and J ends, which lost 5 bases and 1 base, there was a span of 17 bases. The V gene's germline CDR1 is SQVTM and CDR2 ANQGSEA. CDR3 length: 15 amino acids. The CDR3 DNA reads TGCAGCGTTCGAGGCGGCACAGGTTCCCAAGAGACCCAGTACTTC. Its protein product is CSVRGGTGSQETQYF.

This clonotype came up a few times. This CDR3 is CASSIQQGFAGELFF. CDR3 coding DNA: TGTGCCAGCAGCATTCAACAGGGTTTCGCCGGGGAGCTGTTTTTT. This chain links TRBV7-6 with TRBJ2-2, with D possibly being TRBD1 (6 bases). Looked up from germline, CDR1 is SGHVS and CDR2 is FNYEAQ. The CDR3 consists of 15 residues. Between the trimmed V and J ends, which lost 5 bases and 6 bases, there was a span of 16 bases.

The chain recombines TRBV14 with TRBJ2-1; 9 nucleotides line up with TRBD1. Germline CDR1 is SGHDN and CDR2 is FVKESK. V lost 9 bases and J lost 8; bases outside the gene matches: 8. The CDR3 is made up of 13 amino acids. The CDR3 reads CASRQGVRDEQFF. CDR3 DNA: TGTGCCAGTAGACAGGGGGTCAGAGATGAGCAGTTCTTC.

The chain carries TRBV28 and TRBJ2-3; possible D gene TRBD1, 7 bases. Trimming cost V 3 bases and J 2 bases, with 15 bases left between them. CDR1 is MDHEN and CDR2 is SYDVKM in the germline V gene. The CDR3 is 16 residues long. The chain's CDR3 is CASSFQGGGLTDTQYF. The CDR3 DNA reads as TGTGCCAGCAGTTTCCAGGGGGGAGGCCTCACAGATACGCAGTATTTT.

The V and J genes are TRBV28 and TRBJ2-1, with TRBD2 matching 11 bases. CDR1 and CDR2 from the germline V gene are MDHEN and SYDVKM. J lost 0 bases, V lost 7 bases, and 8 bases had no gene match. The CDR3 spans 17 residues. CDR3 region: CASTPLAGDSSYNEQFF. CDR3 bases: TGTGCCAGCACTCCACTAGCGGGGGACAGCTCCTACAATGAGCAGTTCTTC.

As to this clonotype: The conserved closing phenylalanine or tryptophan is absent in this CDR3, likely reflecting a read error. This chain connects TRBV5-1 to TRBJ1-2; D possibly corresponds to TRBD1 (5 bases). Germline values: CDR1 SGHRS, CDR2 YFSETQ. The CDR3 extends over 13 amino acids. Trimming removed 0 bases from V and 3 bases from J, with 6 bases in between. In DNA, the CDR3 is TGCGCCAGCAGCTTGGCGGGGCACTATGGCTACACCCTC. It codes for CASSLAGHYGYTL.

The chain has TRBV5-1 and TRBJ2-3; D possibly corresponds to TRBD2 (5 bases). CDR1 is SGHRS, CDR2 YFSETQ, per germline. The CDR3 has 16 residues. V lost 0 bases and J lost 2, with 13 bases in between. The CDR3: CASSLGNGIPTDTQYF. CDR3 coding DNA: TGCGCCAGCAGCTTGGGGAACGGGATCCCCACAGATACGCAGTATTTT.

The CDR3 here is CASSSPTSGENKRYEQYF. Written as DNA, the CDR3 is TGTGCCAGCAGCTCACCGACTAGCGGGGAGAACAAACGCTACGAGCAGTACTTC. V is TRBV7-2 and J is TRBJ2-7; the match to TRBD2 covers 11 bases. This CDR3 is built from 18 residues. Germline V gene sequence: CDR1 SGHTA, CDR2 FQGNSA. Trimming cost V 4 bases and J 3 bases; bases outside gene matches: 14.

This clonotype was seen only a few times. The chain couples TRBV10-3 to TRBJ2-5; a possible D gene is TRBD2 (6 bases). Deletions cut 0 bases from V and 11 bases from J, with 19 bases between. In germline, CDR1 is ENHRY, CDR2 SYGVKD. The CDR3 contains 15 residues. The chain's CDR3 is CAISESRERNNEQYF. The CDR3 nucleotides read TGTGCCATCAGTGAGTCTCGGGAGAGAAACAATGAGCAGTACTTC.

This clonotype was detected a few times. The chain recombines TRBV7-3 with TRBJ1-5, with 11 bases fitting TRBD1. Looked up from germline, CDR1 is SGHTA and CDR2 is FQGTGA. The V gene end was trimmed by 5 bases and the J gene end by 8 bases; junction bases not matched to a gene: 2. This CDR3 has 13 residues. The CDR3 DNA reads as TGTGCCAGCAGCGGGACAGGGGGTGAGCCCCAGCATTTT. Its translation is CASSGTGGEPQHF.

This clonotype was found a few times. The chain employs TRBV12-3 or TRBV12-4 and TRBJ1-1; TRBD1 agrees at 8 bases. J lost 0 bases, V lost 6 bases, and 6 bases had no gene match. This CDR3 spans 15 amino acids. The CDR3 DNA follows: TGTGCCAGCAGACCGAGGACAGGGATGAACACTGAAGCTTTCTTT. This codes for CASRPRTGMNTEAFF.

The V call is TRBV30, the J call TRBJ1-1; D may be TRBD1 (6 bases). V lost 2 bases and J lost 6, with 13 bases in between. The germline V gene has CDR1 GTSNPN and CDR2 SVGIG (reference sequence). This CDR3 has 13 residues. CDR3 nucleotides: TGTGCCTGGAGTAGGACAGACGGAGCTGAAGCTTTCTTT. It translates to CAWSRTDGAEAFF.

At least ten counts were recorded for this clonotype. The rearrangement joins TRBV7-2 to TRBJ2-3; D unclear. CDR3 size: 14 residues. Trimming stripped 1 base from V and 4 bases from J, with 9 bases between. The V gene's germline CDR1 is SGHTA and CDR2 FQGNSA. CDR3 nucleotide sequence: TGTGCCAGCAGCTTAGGTCTAGGGTCAGATACGCAGTATTTT. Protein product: CASSLGLGSDTQYF.

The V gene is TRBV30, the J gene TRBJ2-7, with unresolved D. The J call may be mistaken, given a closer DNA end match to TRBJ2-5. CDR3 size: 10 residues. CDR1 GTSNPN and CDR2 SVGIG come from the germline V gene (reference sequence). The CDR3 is CAWSFETQYF. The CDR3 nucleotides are TGTGCCTGGAGCTTTGAGACCCAGTACTTC.